The 9 T cell receptor beta chains below all came from one sample that was sequenced in a study of identical twins. TCRdb analysed the 5' RACE reads with MiXCR anew, one entry per CDR3 protein. The table shows some 1,600,000 distinct CDR3 sequences, with about 31% occurring only once. Material: cord blood. These receptors all come from a newborn girl in good health.

The V and J genes are TRBV3-1 and TRBJ2-3; 7 nucleotides align to TRBD1. CDR1 and CDR2 from the germline V gene are LGHDT and YNNKEL (reference sequence). This CDR3 is 19 amino acids long. The V and J ends lost 4 bases and 4 bases, in that order; junction bases with no gene match: 20. CDR3 sequence reads: CASSPPVRGRKGSPDTQYF. CDR3 DNA sequence: TGTGCCAGCAGCCCCCCTGTGAGGGGGCGGAAAGGCAGTCCAGATACGCAGTATTTT.

With respect to this clonotype: Mismatch with germline at one junction end may stem from a read error. V and J are TRBV10-3 and TRBJ2-1; D perhaps matches TRBD2 (5 bases). TRBJ2-7 explains the end of the DNA better; the J call may be wrong. The germline V gene encodes CDR1 ENHRY and CDR2 SYGVKD. The CDR3 is made up of 14 amino acids. The CDR3 loop is CAISDYVNNNEQYF. The DNA of the CDR3 is TGCGCCATCAGTGACTACGTTAATAACAATGAGCAGTACTTC.

This clonotype was counted only a few times. The genes are TRBV2 and TRBJ2-1; TRBD2 aligns across 8 bases. The CDR3 runs 12 residues. The germline gives CDR1 SNHLY, CDR2 FYNNEI. V lost 10 bases, J lost 6 bases, and 5 bases stayed unmatched. Here the CDR3 reads CATQREINEQFF. For the CDR3, the DNA is TGTGCCACCCAGCGGGAGATCAATGAGCAGTTCTTC.

The V and J genes are TRBV20-1 and TRBJ2-7; perhaps TRBD1 as D (5 bases). Germline V CDR1 and CDR2: DFQATT, SNEGSKA (reference sequence). The CDR3 runs 13 residues. Trimming stripped 3 bases from V and 5 bases from J, with 14 bases between. In DNA, the CDR3 is TGCAGTGCTAGCTACAGGCGGAACCACGAGCAGTACTTC. Translated, it gives CSASYRRNHEQYF.

This chain connects TRBV5-1 to TRBJ2-1; 9 bases map to TRBD2. This CDR3 comprises 15 residues. Germline V gene data show CDR1 as SGHRS and CDR2 as YFSETQ. The trim removed 0 bases at V and 7 bases at J, leaving 5 bases unmatched. For the CDR3, the DNA is TGCGCCAGCAGCTTGGGACAGCGGGGGGTGAATGAGCAGTTCTTC. It is translated as CASSLGQRGVNEQFF. The whole variable domain, remainder taken from reference TRBV5-1 and TRBJ2-1, is KAGVTQTPRYLIKTRGQQVTLSCSPISGHRSVSWYQQTPGQGLQFLFEYFSETQRNKGNFPGRFSGRQFSNSRSEMNVSTLELGDSALYLCASSLGQRGVNEQFFGPGTRLTVL.

The chain has TRBV19 and TRBJ1-1; a possible D gene is TRBD1 (6 bases). Trimming took 7 bases from V and 0 from J, leaving 12 bases between them. The CDR3 runs to 14 residues. Germline V gene sequence: CDR1 LNHDA, CDR2 SQIVND (reference sequence). The CDR3 sequence is CASKGGAVNTEAFF. In DNA form, the CDR3 reads TGTGCCAGTAAAGGGGGGGCGGTGAACACTGAAGCTTTCTTT. The entire variable domain, with the rest obtained from reference TRBV19 and TRBJ1-1, is as follows: DGGITQSPKYLFRKEGQNVTLSCEQNLNHDAMYWYRQDPGQGLRLIYYSQIVNDFQKGDIAEGYSVSREKKESFPLTVTSAQKNPTAFYLCASKGGAVNTEAFFGQGTRLTVV.

This sequence joins TRBV4-2 and TRBJ2-1; TRBD2 might be the D (6 bases). Germline V gene data show CDR1 as LGHNA and CDR2 as YNFKEQ. CDR3 length: 17 amino acids. V lost 1 base and J 4 bases, leaving 17 bases between the germline ends. CDR3 sequence: CASSQALGTAPYNEQFF. CDR3 coding DNA: TGTGCCAGCAGCCAAGCCCTCGGGACTGCCCCTTACAATGAGCAGTTCTTC.

The V call is TRBV25-1, the J call TRBJ2-4, with 8 bases that match TRBD1. V lost 4 bases to trimming and J lost 15 bases; unmatched junction nucleotides: 14. The CDR3 totals 14 residues. Germline V gives CDR1 MGHDK, CDR2 SYGVNS. CDR3 bases: TGTGCCAGCAGTGGGAGGACAGGGAGAGACGAGCGGTACTTC. This codes for CASSGRTGRDERYF.

The rearrangement joins TRBV20-1 to TRBJ2-1; no reliable D call. TRBJ2-7 explains the end of the DNA better; the J call may be wrong. The germline gives CDR1 DFQATT, CDR2 SNEGSKA (reference sequence). CDR3 length equals 18 residues. The CDR3 loop reads CSARPSIDGYSSYNEQYF. For the CDR3, the DNA is TGCAGTGCTAGGCCCTCCATAGACGGGTACAGCTCCTACAATGAGCAGTACTTC.